This record concerns one TCR beta chain sequence. This clonotype was detected a few times. Its cognate antigen has yet to be identified. Base qualities are not provided; no much larger clone lies one nucleotide away. The CDR3 has 16 amino acids, counting the end cysteine and phenylalanine. Only CDR3 DNA remains: 48 bases, in frame from the first base. The trim is 6 bases for V and 3 bases for J, with a gap of 21 bases between the germline ends. These data originate in a study of T-cell reconstitution after alpha-beta-depleted transplantation in children (TCRdb year 2016). With regard to the full study: Using TCR repertoire profiling, the study followed T-cell immune reconstitution in a quantitative way in children after TCRalphabeta/CD19-depleted allogeneic hematopoietic cell transplantation.

The library came from PCR. The data were produced on an Illumina HiSeq 2500. Molecular barcoding was employed in the preparation of TCR libraries, with unique molecular identifiers being used to normalize TCRbeta repertoire quantification. Clones were called with MiXCR by TCRdb after fastp trimmed the public reads at Q25, and only in-frame beta chains were retained. Each entry is one CDR3 protein sequence, shown with its most common DNA and genes. The table for this sample lists some 490,000 distinct CDR3 sequences; around 12% of them were counted only once. Roughly 5.4% of the sample is held by the ten biggest clonotypes.

Recombination linked TRBV12-3 or TRBV12-4 to TRBJ2-7, with a tentative D gene TRBD1 over 6 matching bases. The receptor was derived from a human donor who donated a stem cell graft to a child with combined immunodeficiency. Specimen: PBMCs from the stem cell graft donor, collected from the stem cell graft. The CDR3 loop reads CASSYPPTGHFYEQYF. The DNA sequence reads TGTGCCAGCAGCTACCCACCCACGGGACATTTCTACGAGCAGTACTTC.